The 25 T cell receptor beta chains below all came from one sample that was sequenced in a study of cytomegalovirus exposure and HLA in healthy donors. TCRdb's table, derived via immunoSEQ multiplex PCR, lists solely in-frame clones and lacks some. The table shows a few hundred thousand clones, with around 91% occurring only once. Source material: PBMCs. Receptor source: a woman under 30 in good health and CMV-seronegative.

The chain has TRBV28 and TRBJ1-2; maybe TRBD1 (5 bases). The CDR3 spans 14 residues. Germline V gene data show CDR1 as MDHEN and CDR2 as SYDVKM. V lost 7 bases, J lost 4 bases, and 16 bases lay in between. The CDR3 protein is CASTTDGGGYGYTF. In DNA, the CDR3 is TGTGCCAGCACTACCGACGGCGGGGGCTATGGCTACACCTTC.

This chain joins TRBV28 and TRBJ1-4; 10 bases fit TRBD1. The V segment lost 3 bases and the J segment 4 bases; nucleotides outside the gene matches: 5. Looked up from germline, CDR1 is MDHEN and CDR2 is SYDVKM. The CDR3 loop spans 16 amino acids. The chain's CDR3 is CASSLQGQGVNEKLFF. The DNA of the CDR3 is TGTGCCAGCAGTTTGCAAGGACAGGGGGTTAATGAAAAACTGTTTTTT.

The chain joins TRBV11-3 to TRBJ2-5; 8 positions agree with TRBD2. The CDR3 extends over 15 amino acids. CDR1 SGHNT and CDR2 YENEEA come from the germline V gene. Losses at the gene ends were 1 base for V and 1 base for J; bases not matched to a gene: 2. The CDR3 sequence is CASSLGGGRQETQYF. Written as DNA, the CDR3 is TGTGCCAGCAGCTTAGGCGGGGGGCGCCAAGAGACCCAGTACTTC. The full variable domain, its missing parts supplied by reference TRBV11-3 and TRBJ2-5, is EAGVVQSPRYKIIEKKQPVAFWCNPISGHNTLYWYLQNLGQGPELLIRYENEEAVDDSQLPKDRFSAERLKGVDSTLKIQPAELGDSAVYLCASSLGGGRQETQYFGPGTRLLVL.

The chain has TRBV4-1 and TRBJ2-2, with D possibly TRBD2 on 5 matching bases. V lost 2 bases and J lost 4, with 8 bases in between. The germline V gene has CDR1 MGHRA and CDR2 YSYEKL. The CDR3 is 14 amino acids. In nucleotides, the CDR3 is TGCGCCAGCAGCCAACTAGGAGGCACCGGGGAGCTGTTTTTT. Its translation is CASSQLGGTGELFF.

V is TRBV5-4 and J is TRBJ2-7; a weak D match, TRBD1 (6 bases). CDR3 length equals 12 residues. Looked up from germline, CDR1 is SGHNT and CDR2 is YYREEE (reference sequence). Trimming stripped 4 bases from V and 9 bases from J, with 14 bases between. The CDR3 loop reads CASSPDRKRQYF. The CDR3 DNA follows: TGTGCCAGCAGCCCGGACAGAAAGAGGCAGTACTTC.

The chain combines TRBV7-9 with TRBJ1-4; tentatively, D is TRBD1 (6 bases). Per the germline V gene, CDR1 is SEHNR and CDR2 is FQNEAQ (reference sequence). V lost 0 bases and J 6 bases, leaving 8 bases between the germline ends. This CDR3 region has 14 residues. The CDR3 loop is CASSLAGGDEKLFF. Written as DNA, the CDR3 is TGTGCCAGCAGCTTAGCAGGGGGTGATGAAAAACTGTTTTTT.

This rearrangement joins TRBV11-3 to TRBJ2-2; a possible D gene is TRBD1 (6 bases). The CDR3 covers 14 residues. Germline CDR1 reads SGHNT; CDR2 reads YENEEA. With 5 bases removed from V and 4 bases from J, the gap between germline ends came to 11 bases. The CDR3, as DNA: TGTGCCAGCAGCCCCCAGGGGAGCACCGGGGAGCTGTTTTTT. It encodes CASSPQGSTGELFF.

The chain is built from TRBV6-4 and TRBJ1-1, with D perhaps TRBD1 (6 bases). Trimming cost V 5 bases and J 6 bases, with 13 bases left between them. The germline V gene encodes CDR1 MRHNA and CDR2 SNTAGT. The CDR3 sequence is 13 residues long. CDR3 sequence reads: CASSYRGGAEAFF. The DNA for the CDR3 is TGTGCCAGCAGTTACCGGGGGGGCGCTGAAGCTTTCTTT.

The V call is TRBV13, the J call TRBJ2-1, with D tentatively TRBD1 (5 bases). This CDR3 is 11 amino acids long. The V end was cut by 2 bases, the J end by 12 bases, with 8 bases between. The germline CDR1 and CDR2 sequences are PRHDT and FYEKMQ (reference sequence). The CDR3 region is CASSLMQGQFF. CDR3 sequence (DNA): TGTGCCAGCAGCTTAATGCAGGGGCAGTTCTTC.

The V and J genes are TRBV13 and TRBJ2-2; the D gene is possibly TRBD2 (5 bases). CDR1 and CDR2 (germline): PRHDT, FYEKMQ (reference sequence). Trimming pared 1 base from V and 6 bases from J, leaving 6 bases between. The CDR3 spans 13 residues. The CDR3 coding sequence is TGTGCCAGCAGCTTAGTGGGAGCCGGGGAGCTGTTTTTT. It codes for CASSLVGAGELFF.

The CDR3 DNA sequence: TGCAGTGCTAGAACGGACACTGAAGCTTTCTTT. Translating gives CSARTDTEAFF. The rearrangement joins TRBV20-1 to TRBJ1-1; D gene unclear. Germline CDR1 is DFQATT and CDR2 is SNEGSKA (reference sequence). V lost 2 bases, J lost 3 bases, and 4 bases lay in between. The CDR3 has 11 residues.

The chain carries TRBV27 and TRBJ2-3; TRBD1 might be the D (6 bases). Germline V gives CDR1 MNHEY, CDR2 SMNVEV (reference sequence). The CDR3 totals 15 residues. Trimming left V 4 bases short and J 2 bases short, with 13 bases between. The CDR3 DNA sequence: TGTGCCAGCAGTTCCGGGACACATAACACAGATACGCAGTATTTT. Translated, it gives CASSSGTHNTDTQYF.

The chain has TRBV19 and TRBJ2-1; D is unclear. V lost 0 bases to trimming and J lost 8 bases, with 11 bases between them. Germline V CDR1 and CDR2: LNHDA, SQIVND (reference sequence). The CDR3 runs to 14 residues. For the CDR3, the DNA is TGTGCCAGTAGTATAGAAAATACACGGGATGAGCAGTTCTTC. Translated, it gives CASSIENTRDEQFF.

The chain recombines TRBV5-6 with TRBJ1-5; 7 bases match TRBD1. Unmatched junction bases numbered 4, after V lost 4 bases and J lost 0 bases. The germline gives CDR1 SGHDT, CDR2 YYEEEE. The CDR3 runs 15 residues. The CDR3 DNA is TGTGCCAGCAGCCCGCGGACAGGTAGCAATCAGCCCCAGCATTTT. Its protein product is CASSPRTGSNQPQHF. The full variable domain, completed using reference TRBV5-6 and TRBJ1-5, is DAGVTQSPTHLIKTRGQQVTLRCSPKSGHDTVSWYQQALGQGPQFIFQYYEEEERQRGNFPDRFSGHQFPNYSSELNVNALLLGDSALYLCASSPRTGSNQPQHFGDGTRLSIL.

CDR3 region: CASSPIGGQGHQPQHF. As DNA, the CDR3 is TGTGCCAGCTCACCCATTGGGGGACAGGGACATCAGCCCCAGCATTTT. The chain has TRBV18 and TRBJ1-5; TRBD1 aligns across 9 bases. With 3 bases clipped from V and 5 bases from J, the junction kept 8 bases outside the gene matches. The CDR3 runs 16 residues. The germline V gene encodes CDR1 KGHSH and CDR2 LQKENI.

This clone came up once. The V call is TRBV4-3, the J call TRBJ2-3, with TRBD1 identical over 9 bases. V dropped 4 bases and J dropped 4; count of bases not matched to a gene: 12. The CDR3 loop spans 17 amino acids. Looked up from germline, CDR1 is LGHNA and CDR2 is YSLEER. The CDR3 loop is CASSPRHGQGKADTQYF. Written as DNA, the CDR3 is TGCGCCAGCAGCCCCCGTCACGGACAGGGGAAGGCAGATACGCAGTATTTT.

V usage is TRBV5-6 and J usage is TRBJ2-2; D gene unclear. CDR1 is SGHDT and CDR2 is YYEEEE in the germline V gene. Trimming stripped 4 bases from V and 4 bases from J, with 11 bases between. The CDR3 contains 14 residues. CDR3 amino acids: CASSQFAGTGELFF. CDR3 nucleotides: TGTGCCAGCAGCCAATTCGCCGGCACCGGGGAGCTGTTTTTT.

The V and J genes are TRBV7-6 and TRBJ1-1, with D tentatively TRBD1 (6 bases). Germline V CDR1 and CDR2: SGHVS, FNYEAQ. The CDR3 spans 14 residues. The V end lost 1 base, the J end lost 5 bases, and 11 bases lay between the germline ends. The CDR3 sequence: CASSLEGGWTEAFF. The CDR3 nucleotides are TGTGCCAGCAGCTTAGAGGGGGGGTGGACTGAAGCTTTCTTT.

The chain uses TRBV2 and TRBJ2-1, with D possibly being TRBD2 (5 bases). Germline V gene sequence: CDR1 SNHLY, CDR2 FYNNEI. V was shortened by 10 bases and J by 13 bases, with 17 bases between the two germline ends. The CDR3 spans 11 residues. CDR3 sequence: CAITGPSGQFF. The CDR3 DNA follows: TGTGCCATCACCGGGCCCTCGGGACAGTTCTTC. Drawing the rest from reference TRBV2 and TRBJ2-1, the complete variable domain is EPEVTQTPSHQVTQMGQEVILRCVPISNHLYFYWYRQILGQKVEFLVSFYNNEISEKSEIFDDQFSVERPDGSNFTLKIRSTKLEDSAMYFCAITGPSGQFFGPGTRLTVL.

This clone was picked up one time. The sample carries other DNA sequences with the same CDR3. This chain connects TRBV27 to TRBJ1-1; possibly TRBD1 for D (5 bases). The V gene lost 5 bases and the J gene lost 4 bases, with 8 bases spanning the gap. Germline loops: CDR1 MNHEY, CDR2 SMNVEV (reference sequence). There are 12 residues in the CDR3. CDR3 in amino acids: CASSPRGTEAFF. Written as DNA, the CDR3 is TGTGCCAGCAGTCCAAGGGGCACTGAAGCTTTCTTT.

This chain links TRBV5-4 with TRBJ2-7, with 10 bases matching TRBD1. J was trimmed by 5 bases and V by 0 bases; bases with no gene match: 11. The CDR3 length is 17 residues. From germline, CDR1 is SGHNT and CDR2 YYREEE (reference sequence). CDR3 bases: TGTGCCAGCAGCTTGGCCCAATCCGGGACAGGGGCCCACGAGCAGTACGTC. As protein: CASSLAQSGTGAHEQYV.

This rearrangement joins TRBV6-5 to TRBJ1-2; a possible D gene is TRBD1 (5 bases). V lost 5 bases and J lost 4, with 14 bases in between. The CDR3 has 14 amino acids. From germline, CDR1 is MNHEY and CDR2 SVGAGI. DNA for the CDR3: TGTGCCAGCAGTCCCCCCTCGGACACCTATGGCTACACCTTC. As protein: CASSPPSDTYGYTF.

The chain combines TRBV4-1 with TRBJ1-2; D may be TRBD1 (5 bases). This CDR3 has 12 residues. CDR1 MGHRA and CDR2 YSYEKL come from the germline V gene. The ends were cut back, 1 base at V and 14 bases at J, with 14 bases in the middle. The CDR3 protein is CASSQGGTPVTF. The CDR3, as DNA: TGCGCCAGCAGCCAAGGCGGGACCCCTGTAACCTTC.

This chain joins TRBV10-1 and TRBJ2-1; 10 bases are shared with TRBD1. The CDR3 extends over 16 amino acids. From germline, CDR1 is WNHNN and CDR2 SYGVQD (reference sequence). The trim removed 3 bases at V and 7 bases at J, leaving 9 bases unmatched. The CDR3 bases are TGCGCCAGCAGTGACGCCTGGGACAGGGGATTGAATGAGCAGTTCTTC. The encoded protein is CASSDAWDRGLNEQFF.

The chain has TRBV6-1 and TRBJ2-3; 10 bases line up with TRBD1. Germline V gives CDR1 MNHNS, CDR2 SASEGT. Trimming cost V 2 bases and J 11 bases; bases outside gene matches: 7. The CDR3 is 14 amino acids. The CDR3 sequence: CASSEWVRDRGQYF. The CDR3 DNA is TGTGCCAGCAGTGAATGGGTCCGGGACAGGGGGCAGTATTTT.